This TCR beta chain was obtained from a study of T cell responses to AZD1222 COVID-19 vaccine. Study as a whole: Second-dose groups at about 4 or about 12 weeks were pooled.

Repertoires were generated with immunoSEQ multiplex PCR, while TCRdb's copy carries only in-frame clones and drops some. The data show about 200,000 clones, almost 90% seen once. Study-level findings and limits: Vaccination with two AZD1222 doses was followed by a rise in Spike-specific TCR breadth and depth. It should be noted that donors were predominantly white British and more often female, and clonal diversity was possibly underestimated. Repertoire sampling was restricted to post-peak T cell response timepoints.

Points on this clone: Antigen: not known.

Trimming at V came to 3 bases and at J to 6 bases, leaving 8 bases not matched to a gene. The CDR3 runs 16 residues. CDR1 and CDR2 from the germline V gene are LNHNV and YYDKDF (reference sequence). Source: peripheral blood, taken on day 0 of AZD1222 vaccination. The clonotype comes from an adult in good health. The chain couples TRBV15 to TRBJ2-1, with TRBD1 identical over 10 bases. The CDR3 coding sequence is TGTGCCACCAGCAGTCCCGGGACAGGGGCGGGCAATGAGCAGTTCTTC. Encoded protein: CATSSPGTGAGNEQFF. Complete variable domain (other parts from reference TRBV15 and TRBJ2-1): DAMVIQNPRYQVTQFGKPVTLSCSQTLNHNVMYWYQQKSSQAPKLLFHYYDKDFNNEADTPDNFQSRRPNTSFCFLDIRSPGLGDTAMYLCATSSPGTGAGNEQFFGPGTRLTVL.